This T cell receptor (beta chain) was sequenced during a study of cytomegalovirus exposure and HLA in healthy donors. Amplification used 60 Vbeta primers and 13 Jbeta primers. Some clones are missing from TCRdb's copy, which holds only in-frame ones; the method was immunoSEQ multiplex PCR. The data contain some 200,000 clones, around 80% of them singletons. Notes on the study in general: CMV serostatus was the only recorded immune exposure for donors.

CDR1 and CDR2 from the germline V gene are LNHDA and SQIVND (reference sequence). V lost 5 bases and J lost 6; bases outside the gene matches: 8. This CDR3 is built from 16 residues. Concerning this clone itself: Its specificity is not known.

The material sequenced was PBMCs. The sequence was obtained from a girl aged 2 to 10 in good health and CMV-seronegative. The rearrangement joins TRBV19 to TRBJ2-7, with 15 bases fitting TRBD2. CDR3 nucleotides: TGTGCCAGTAGTGCTGGACTAGCGGGGGGGCTGGTCGAGCAGTACTTC. Its translation is CASSAGLAGGLVEQYF.